Shown below are 20 T cell receptor beta chains from a single sample sequenced in a study of CD8 T cells in ankylosing spondylitis. TCRdb used MiXCR to reprocess the 5' RACE reads, holding one entry per CDR3 protein. Counted here are some 120,000 distinct CDR3 sequences, roughly 13% occurring once; the ten biggest clones make up just under 3%. The sequenced sample was blood, either unsorted or a sorted T cell fraction (not recorded which). The receptors stem from a female donor with ankylosing spondylitis or in good health (not recorded which).

This clonotype has only a few counts. The chain carries TRBV9 and TRBJ2-2; D not certain. V was cut by 4 bases and J by 6 bases, with 7 bases left in between. This CDR3 comprises 12 residues. The V gene's germline CDR1 is SGDLS and CDR2 YYNGEE. As DNA, the CDR3 is TGTGCCAGCAGCCCCGACTCCGGGGAGCTGTTTTTT. Protein product: CASSPDSGELFF.

This clonotype was counted ten times or more. Here the CDR3 DNA reads TGTGCCACCAGCAGAGATCGACAGGGGGCGGGTGAGACCCAGTACTTC. It translates to CATSRDRQGAGETQYF. The gene calls are TRBV15 and TRBJ2-5, with 10 bases aligning to TRBD1. The CDR3 extends over 16 amino acids. Germline values: CDR1 LNHNV, CDR2 YYDKDF (reference sequence). After removal of 0 bases from V and 5 bases from J, the junction contained 6 bases not matched to a gene.

This clonotype was seen more than once but under ten times. This rearrangement joins TRBV5-1 to TRBJ1-2; D possibly corresponds to TRBD1 (6 bases). From germline, CDR1 is SGHRS and CDR2 YFSETQ. CDR3 length equals 14 residues. The V end was cut by 0 bases, the J end by 9 bases, with 15 bases between. CDR3: CASSLEGGFKSYTF. CDR3 nucleotides: TGCGCCAGCAGCTTGGAGGGGGGATTTAAAAGCTACACCTTC.

This clonotype occurred many times. The J gene is TRBJ2-1, the V gene TRBV12-3 or TRBV12-4, with D possibly called TRBD1 or TRBD2 (5 bases each). Trimming pared 8 bases from V and 8 bases from J, leaving 19 bases between. The CDR3 length is 14 residues. The CDR3 sequence: CASSLGPWGDEQFF. The CDR3 nucleotides are TGTGCCAGCTCCCTGGGACCTTGGGGCGATGAGCAGTTCTTC.

V is TRBV19 and J is TRBJ1-5; TRBD1 aligns across 9 bases. The CDR3 runs 15 residues. Germline CDR1 and CDR2: LNHDA and SQIVND (reference sequence). J gave up 3 bases and V 3 bases, and 3 bases lay outside the gene matches. The CDR3 DNA reads as TGTGCCAGTAGTATGGGGGACAGGGACAATCAGCCCCAGCATTTT. This translates into CASSMGDRDNQPQHF.

This clonotype was observed a handful of times. The chain has TRBV6-1 and TRBJ2-7; TRBD2 is a possible D gene (5 bases). CDR3 length: 15 amino acids. Deletions cut 6 bases from V and 3 bases from J, with 18 bases between. Germline V gives CDR1 MNHNS, CDR2 SASEGT. The CDR3 loop is CASRGIGVGSYEQYF. The CDR3 nucleotides read TGTGCCAGCAGGGGGATTGGAGTGGGGAGCTACGAGCAGTACTTC.

This clonotype was detected ten times or more. The chain has TRBV12-3 or TRBV12-4 and TRBJ1-3, with no clear D. CDR3 length: 15 residues. V lost 1 base to trimming and J lost 1 base, with 8 bases between them. CDR3 loop: CASSLVGKSGNTIYF. CDR3 DNA sequence: TGTGCCAGCAGTTTAGTGGGGAAGTCTGGAAACACCATATATTTT.

This clonotype was picked up many times. The CDR3 DNA reads as TGTGCCAGCAGTCGACTAGCGGGAGAATACGAGCAGTACTTC. It translates to CASSRLAGEYEQYF. The chain joins TRBV6-1 to TRBJ2-7; 12 bases match TRBD2. This CDR3 has 14 amino acids. Trimming cost V 5 bases and J 4 bases; bases outside gene matches: 3. Germline V lookup: CDR1 MNHNS, CDR2 SASEGT.

This clonotype was picked up a small number of times. V and J are TRBV5-1 and TRBJ2-1; TRBD1 aligns across 8 bases. This CDR3 is built from 13 residues. Germline V CDR1 and CDR2: SGHRS, YFSETQ. J was trimmed by 8 bases and V by 3 bases; bases with no gene match: 4. The CDR3 region is CASSSFRGHEQFF. The CDR3 DNA reads TGCGCCAGCAGCTCTTTCAGGGGGCATGAGCAGTTCTTC.

This clonotype was detected only a few times. The CDR3 region has the DNA TGTGCCAGCAGCTTAGCCGCGGGAGCTTTCAATGAGCAGTTCTTC. It encodes CASSLAAGAFNEQFF. The chain links TRBV7-2 to TRBJ2-1, with 7 bases lining up with TRBD2. In germline, CDR1 is SGHTA, CDR2 FQGNSA. V trimming: 0 bases; J trimming: 6 bases; junction bases outside the gene matches: 5. There are 15 residues in the CDR3. The variable domain in full, completed from reference TRBV7-2 and TRBJ2-1, reads GAGVSQSPSNKVTEKGKDVELRCDPISGHTALYWYRQSLGQGLEFLIYFQGNSAPDKSGLPSDRFSAERTGGSVSTLTIQRTQQEDSAVYLCASSLAAGAFNEQFFGPGTRLTVL.

This clonotype showed up just a few times. The chain joins TRBV14 to TRBJ2-1; 7 bases are shared with TRBD2. Germline V gene sequence: CDR1 SGHDN, CDR2 FVKESK. The CDR3 length is 13 residues. The V and J ends lost 3 bases and 5 bases, in that order; junction bases with no gene match: 1. The CDR3 loop is CASSQLADNEQFF. The CDR3 bases are TGTGCCAGCAGCCAGCTAGCGGACAATGAGCAGTTCTTC.

This clonotype was seen at least ten times. This sequence joins TRBV12-3 or TRBV12-4 and TRBJ2-1; D call uncertain. The CDR3 covers 13 residues. V lost 3 bases and J lost 5, with 8 bases in between. The CDR3 DNA follows: TGTGCCAGCAGTTTGGACGGTCACAATGAGCAGTTCTTC. It codes for CASSLDGHNEQFF.

The rearrangement uses TRBV20-1 and TRBJ2-3; 9 bases are shared with TRBD2. The J segment lost 0 bases and the V segment lost 0 bases, leaving 7 bases of the junction unmatched. CDR1 is DFQATT and CDR2 is SNEGSKA in the germline V gene (reference sequence). The length of the CDR3 is 17 residues. The CDR3: CSARDRGGGVSTDTQYF. The CDR3 DNA follows: TGCAGTGCTAGAGATCGGGGCGGGGGGGTTAGCACAGATACGCAGTATTTT.

This chain connects TRBV11-2 to TRBJ2-7, with D perhaps given as TRBD1 or TRBD2 (7 bases each). The germline CDR1 and CDR2 sequences are SGHAT and FQNNGV. CDR3 length: 18 residues. V lost 1 base, J lost 4 bases, and 23 bases lay in between. Here the CDR3 reads CASSLVGGGGALKYEQYF. In nucleotides, the CDR3 is TGTGCCAGCAGCTTAGTAGGGGGCGGGGGCGCGCTGAAGTACGAGCAGTACTTC.

For this clonotype: A much more abundant neighbour one base away suggests this may be a read error. The chain combines TRBV5-1 with TRBJ1-3, with D unresolved. The CDR3 is made up of 14 amino acids. Germline CDR1 SGHRS, CDR2 YFSETQ. Trimming left V 4 bases short and J 0 bases short, with 8 bases between. As DNA, the CDR3 is TGCGCCAGCAGCGCGCAGGACTCTGGAAACACCATATATTTT. Its protein is CASSAQDSGNTIYF.

This clonotype was picked up a small number of times. J is TRBJ2-5 and V is TRBV7-3; TRBD2 matches 7 bases. Unmatched junction bases numbered 18, after V lost 5 bases and J lost 0 bases. Germline CDR1 and CDR2: SGHTA and FQGTGA. The CDR3 totals 19 residues. CDR3 sequence reads: CASSEKGGLPSGDQETQYF. The CDR3 DNA sequence: TGTGCCAGCAGCGAGAAAGGAGGCCTGCCTAGCGGAGACCAAGAGACCCAGTACTTC. Using reference TRBV7-3 and TRBJ2-5 for the parts outside the CDR3, the full variable domain is GAGVSQTPSNKVTEKGKYVELRCDPISGHTALYWYRQSLGQGPEFLIYFQGTGAADDSGLPNDRFFAVRPEGSVSTLKIQRTERGDSAVYLCASSEKGGLPSGDQETQYFGPGTRLLVL.

This clonotype was recorded many times. The J gene is TRBJ1-3, the V gene TRBV6-1; D gene unclear. V dropped 5 bases and J dropped 2 bases, with 13 bases sitting between them. This CDR3 is built from 15 residues. Germline V gene data show CDR1 as MNHNS and CDR2 as SASEGT. The CDR3 sequence: CASSQEPTTGNTIYF. In DNA form, the CDR3 reads TGTGCCAGCAGTCAAGAGCCAACGACTGGAAACACCATATATTTT.

This clonotype was observed at least ten times. The chain joins TRBV5-1 to TRBJ2-1; maybe TRBD1 (6 bases). The CDR3 sequence is 13 residues long. V shed 4 bases and J shed 8 bases, with 13 bases lying between them. The germline V gene has CDR1 SGHRS and CDR2 YFSETQ. CDR3 DNA: TGCGCCAGCAGCCCCGACAGGTTCGATGAGCAGTTCTTC. It translates to CASSPDRFDEQFF.

The chain is built from TRBV30 and TRBJ1-4; a possible D gene is TRBD1 (6 bases). Looked up from germline, CDR1 is GTSNPN and CDR2 is SVGIG (reference sequence). The V and J ends lost 7 bases and 8 bases respectively, with 11 bases between them. The CDR3 runs 11 residues. CDR3 bases: TGTGCCTTTGGACAGAGGGAAAAACTGTTTTTT. This sequence encodes CAFGQREKLFF. Looking up the rest from reference TRBV30 and TRBJ1-4 gives the full variable domain: SQTIHQWPATLVQPVGSPLSLECTVEGTSNPNLYWYRQAAGRGLQLLFYSVGIGQISSEVPQNLSASRPQDRQFILSSKKLLLSDSGFYLCAFGQREKLFFGSGTQLSVL.

The chain recombines TRBV5-1 with TRBJ2-7; TRBD2 matches at 7 bases. The CDR3 loop spans 14 amino acids. CDR1 SGHRS and CDR2 YFSETQ come from the germline V gene. The V gene end was trimmed by 6 bases and the J gene end by 2 bases; junction bases not matched to a gene: 8. The CDR3 reads CASKVGEGAYEQYF. In DNA form, the CDR3 reads TGCGCCAGCAAGGTTGGGGAGGGAGCCTACGAGCAGTACTTC.